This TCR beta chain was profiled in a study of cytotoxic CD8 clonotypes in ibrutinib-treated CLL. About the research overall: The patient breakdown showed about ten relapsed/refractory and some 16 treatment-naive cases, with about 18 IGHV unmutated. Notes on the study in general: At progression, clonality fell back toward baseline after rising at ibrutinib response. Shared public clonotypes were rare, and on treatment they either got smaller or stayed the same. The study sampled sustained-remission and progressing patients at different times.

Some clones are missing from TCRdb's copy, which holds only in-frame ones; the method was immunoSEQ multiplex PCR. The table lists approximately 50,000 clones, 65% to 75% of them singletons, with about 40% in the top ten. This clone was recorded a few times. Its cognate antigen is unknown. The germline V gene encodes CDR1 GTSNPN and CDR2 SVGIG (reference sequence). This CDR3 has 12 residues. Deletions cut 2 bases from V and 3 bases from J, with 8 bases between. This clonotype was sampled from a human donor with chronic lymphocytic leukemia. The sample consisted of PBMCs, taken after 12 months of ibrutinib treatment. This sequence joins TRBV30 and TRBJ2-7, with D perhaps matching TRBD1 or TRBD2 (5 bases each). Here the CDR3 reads CAWSQGDYEQYF. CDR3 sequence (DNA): TGTGCCTGGAGTCAGGGAGACTACGAGCAGTACTTC.